This TCR beta chain originates from a study of shared clonotypes between healthy human individuals. Trimming took 8 bases from V and 7 from J, leaving 24 bases between them. Germline CDR1 reads SNHLY; CDR2 reads FYNNEI. CDR3 size: 15 residues. The protocol was immunoSEQ multiplex PCR, while the TCRdb copy is restricted to in-frame clones and leaves out a portion. The repertoire holds 500,000 or so clones, approximately 95% seen once, with around 0.067% in the top ten. V gene TRBV2 combines with J gene TRBJ2-7; D perhaps matches TRBD1 (5 bases). This TCR was sampled from a woman between 25 and 40 years old in good health. Sequenced material: naive CD4+ T cells sorted from blood. Described subset: CD45RA+ positively selected. CDR3: CASRRRLGAGREQYF. DNA of the CDR3: TGTGCCAGCCGCAGGCGACTTGGGGCAGGGCGAGAGCAGTACTTC.